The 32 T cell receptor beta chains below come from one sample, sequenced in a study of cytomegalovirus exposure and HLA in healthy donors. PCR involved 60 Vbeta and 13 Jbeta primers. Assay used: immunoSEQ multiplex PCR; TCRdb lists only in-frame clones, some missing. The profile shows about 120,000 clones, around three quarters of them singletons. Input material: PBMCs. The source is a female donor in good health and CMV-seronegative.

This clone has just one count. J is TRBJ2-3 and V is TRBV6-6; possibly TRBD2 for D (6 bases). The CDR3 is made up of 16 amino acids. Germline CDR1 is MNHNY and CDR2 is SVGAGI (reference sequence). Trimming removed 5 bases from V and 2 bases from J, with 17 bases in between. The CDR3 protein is CASSPQTRGHTDTQYF. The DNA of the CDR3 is TGTGCCAGCAGTCCCCAGACTAGAGGACACACAGATACGCAGTATTTT.

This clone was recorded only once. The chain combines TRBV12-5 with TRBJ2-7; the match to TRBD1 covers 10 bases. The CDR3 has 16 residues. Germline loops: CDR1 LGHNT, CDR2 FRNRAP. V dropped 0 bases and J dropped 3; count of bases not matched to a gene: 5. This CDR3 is CASGLVLGQGVYEQYF. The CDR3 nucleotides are TGTGCTAGTGGTTTGGTACTAGGACAGGGGGTCTACGAGCAGTACTTC.

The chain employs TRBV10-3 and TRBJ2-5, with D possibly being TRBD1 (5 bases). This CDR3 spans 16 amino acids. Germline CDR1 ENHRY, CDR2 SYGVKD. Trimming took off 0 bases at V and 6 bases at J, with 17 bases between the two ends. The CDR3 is CAISESGQGSLKTQYF. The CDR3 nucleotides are TGTGCCATCAGTGAGTCCGGGCAGGGATCGTTGAAGACCCAGTACTTC.

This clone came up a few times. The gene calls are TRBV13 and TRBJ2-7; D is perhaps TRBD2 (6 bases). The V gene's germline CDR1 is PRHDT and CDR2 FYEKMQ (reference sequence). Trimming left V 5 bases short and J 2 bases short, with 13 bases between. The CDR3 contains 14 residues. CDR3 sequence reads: CASSPRTGAYEQYF. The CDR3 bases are TGTGCCAGCAGCCCCCGGACGGGAGCCTACGAGCAGTACTTC.

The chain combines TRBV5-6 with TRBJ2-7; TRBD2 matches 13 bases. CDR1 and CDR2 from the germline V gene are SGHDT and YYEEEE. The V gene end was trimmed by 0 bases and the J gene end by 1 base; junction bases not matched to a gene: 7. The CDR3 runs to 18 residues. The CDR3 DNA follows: TGTGCCAGCAGCTTGGCGTGGGGGACTAGCGGGGTTTCCTACGAGCAGTACTTC. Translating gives CASSLAWGTSGVSYEQYF. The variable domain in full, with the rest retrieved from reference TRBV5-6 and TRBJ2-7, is DAGVTQSPTHLIKTRGQQVTLRCSPKSGHDTVSWYQQALGQGPQFIFQYYEEEERQRGNFPDRFSGHQFPNYSSELNVNALLLGDSALYLCASSLAWGTSGVSYEQYFGPGTRLTVT.

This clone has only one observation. The CDR3 spells CASSEGTPLEKLFF. The CDR3 DNA reads TGTGCCAGCAGTGAAGGGACACCCCTAGAAAAACTGTTTTTT. This chain connects TRBV25-1 to TRBJ1-4; tentatively, D is TRBD1 (6 bases). The V end was cut by 2 bases, the J end by 8 bases, with 12 bases between. The CDR3 extends over 14 amino acids. CDR1 is MGHDK and CDR2 is SYGVNS in the germline V gene.

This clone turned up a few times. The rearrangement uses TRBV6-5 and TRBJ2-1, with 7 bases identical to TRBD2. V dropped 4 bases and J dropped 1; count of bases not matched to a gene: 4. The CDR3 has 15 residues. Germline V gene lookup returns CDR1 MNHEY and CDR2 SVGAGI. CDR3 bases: TGTGCCAGCAGTTCTCCAGCGGGATCCTACAATGAGCAGTTCTTC. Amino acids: CASSSPAGSYNEQFF.

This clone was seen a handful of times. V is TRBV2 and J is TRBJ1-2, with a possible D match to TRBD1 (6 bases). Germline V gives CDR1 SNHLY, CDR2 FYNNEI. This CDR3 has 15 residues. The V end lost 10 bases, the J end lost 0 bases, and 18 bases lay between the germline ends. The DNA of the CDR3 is TGTGCCATCGCGGAAGACAGGCCAGCTAACTATGGCTACACCTTC. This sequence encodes CAIAEDRPANYGYTF. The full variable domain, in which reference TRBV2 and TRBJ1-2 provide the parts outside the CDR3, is EPEVTQTPSHQVTQMGQEVILRCVPISNHLYFYWYRQILGQKVEFLVSFYNNEISEKSEIFDDQFSVERPDGSNFTLKIRSTKLEDSAMYFCAIAEDRPANYGYTFGSGTRLTVV.

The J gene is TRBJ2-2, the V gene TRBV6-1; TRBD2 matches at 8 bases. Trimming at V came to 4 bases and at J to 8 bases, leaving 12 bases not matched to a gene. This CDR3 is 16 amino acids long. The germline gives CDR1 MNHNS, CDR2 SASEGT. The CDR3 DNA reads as TGTGCCAGCAGTGTCTCCGGCGGGGGGTTGAGAGGGGAGCTGTTTTTT. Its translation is CASSVSGGGLRGELFF.

CDR3 protein: CASSVGGDGLYGYTF. The DNA for the CDR3 is TGTGCCAGCAGCGTAGGAGGAGATGGACTCTATGGCTACACCTTC. The V call is TRBV9, the J call TRBJ1-2; D gene ambiguous. V lost 0 bases and J lost 4, with 13 bases in between. The germline V gene has CDR1 SGDLS and CDR2 YYNGEE. This CDR3 comprises 15 residues.

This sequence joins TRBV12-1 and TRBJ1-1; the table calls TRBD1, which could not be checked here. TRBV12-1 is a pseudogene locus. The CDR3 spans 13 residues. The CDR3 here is CASRDSWDTEAFF. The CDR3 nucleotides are TGTGCCAGCAGGGACAGTTGGGACACTGAAGCTTTCTTT.

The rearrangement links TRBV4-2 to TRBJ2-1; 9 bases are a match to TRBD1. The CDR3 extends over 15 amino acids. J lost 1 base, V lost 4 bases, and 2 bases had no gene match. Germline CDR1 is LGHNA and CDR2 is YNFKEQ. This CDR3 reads CASSRTGDSYNEQFF. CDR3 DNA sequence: TGTGCCAGCAGCCGGACAGGGGATTCCTACAATGAGCAGTTCTTC.

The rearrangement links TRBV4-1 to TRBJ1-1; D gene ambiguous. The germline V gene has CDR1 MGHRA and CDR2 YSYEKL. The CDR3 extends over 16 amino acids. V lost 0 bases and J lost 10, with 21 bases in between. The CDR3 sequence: CASSQDRTGGRRGAFF. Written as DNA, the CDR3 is TGCGCCAGCAGCCAAGATCGAACGGGAGGTCGACGCGGAGCTTTCTTT.

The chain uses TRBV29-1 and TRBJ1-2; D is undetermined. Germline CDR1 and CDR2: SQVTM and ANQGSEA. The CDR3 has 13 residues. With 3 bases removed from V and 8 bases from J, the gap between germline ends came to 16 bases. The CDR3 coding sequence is TGCAGCGTTGAGGCGACCAACGGGGTGGGCTACACCTTC. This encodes CSVEATNGVGYTF.

For the CDR3, the DNA is TGTGCCAGCTCACCACGGCGTTTGGGCAGGGTGGACACCGGGGAGCTGTTTTTT. It encodes CASSPRRLGRVDTGELFF. The chain links TRBV18 to TRBJ2-2; weak D call: TRBD1 (5 bases). V was trimmed by 1 base and J by 3 bases, leaving 18 bases between them. The germline CDR1 and CDR2 sequences are KGHSH and LQKENI. The CDR3 has 18 residues.

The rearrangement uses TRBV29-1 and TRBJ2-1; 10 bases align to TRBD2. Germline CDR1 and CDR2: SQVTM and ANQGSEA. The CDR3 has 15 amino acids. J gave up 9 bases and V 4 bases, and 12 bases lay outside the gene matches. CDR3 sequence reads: CSVVSSGGPGTEQFF. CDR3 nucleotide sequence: TGCAGCGTTGTATCTAGCGGGGGTCCCGGGACTGAGCAGTTCTTC.

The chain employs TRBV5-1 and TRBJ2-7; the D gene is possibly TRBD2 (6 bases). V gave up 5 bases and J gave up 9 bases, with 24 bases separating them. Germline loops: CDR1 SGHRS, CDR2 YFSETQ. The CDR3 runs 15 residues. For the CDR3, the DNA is TGCGCCAGCAGACGAGATATGACGGGGGTTAGTGGGCAGTACTTC. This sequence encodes CASRRDMTGVSGQYF.

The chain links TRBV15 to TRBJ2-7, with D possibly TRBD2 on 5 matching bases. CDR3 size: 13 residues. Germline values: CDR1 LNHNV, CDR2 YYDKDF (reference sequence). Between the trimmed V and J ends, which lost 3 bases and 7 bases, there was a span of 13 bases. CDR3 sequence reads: CATSSRPEREQYF. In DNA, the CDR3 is TGTGCCACCAGCAGCAGACCGGAGCGGGAGCAGTACTTC.

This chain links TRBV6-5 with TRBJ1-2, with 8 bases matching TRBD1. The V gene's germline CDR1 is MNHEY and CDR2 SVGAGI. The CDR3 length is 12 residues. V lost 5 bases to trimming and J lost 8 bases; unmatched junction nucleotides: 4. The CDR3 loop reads CASSTTGEGYTF. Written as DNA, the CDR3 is TGTGCCAGCAGTACGACAGGGGAGGGCTACACCTTC.

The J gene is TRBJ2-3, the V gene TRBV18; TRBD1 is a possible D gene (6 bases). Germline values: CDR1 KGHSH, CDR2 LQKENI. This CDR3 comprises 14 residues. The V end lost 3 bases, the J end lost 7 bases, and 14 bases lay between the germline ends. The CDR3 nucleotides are TGTGCCAGCTCACCCCTGGACAGTTGGAATACGCAGTATTTT. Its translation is CASSPLDSWNTQYF.

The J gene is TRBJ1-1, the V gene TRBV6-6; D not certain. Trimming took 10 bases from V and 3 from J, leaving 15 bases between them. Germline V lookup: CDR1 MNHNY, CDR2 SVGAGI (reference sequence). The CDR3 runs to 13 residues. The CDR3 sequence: CATGPAGDTEAFF. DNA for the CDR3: TGTGCCACCGGCCCCGCGGGAGACACTGAAGCTTTCTTT.

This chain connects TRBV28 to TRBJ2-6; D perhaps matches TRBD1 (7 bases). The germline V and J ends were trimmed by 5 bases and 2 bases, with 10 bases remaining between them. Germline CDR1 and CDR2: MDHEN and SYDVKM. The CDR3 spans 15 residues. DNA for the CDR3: TGTGCCAGCAGTACAGGGGAGGCTGGGGCCAACGTCCTGACTTTC. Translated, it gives CASSTGEAGANVLTF. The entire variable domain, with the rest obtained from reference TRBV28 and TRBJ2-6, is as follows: DVKVTQSSRYLVKRTGEKVFLECVQDMDHENMFWYRQDPGLGLRLIYFSYDVKMKEKGDIPEGYSVSREKKERFSLILESASTNQTSMYLCASSTGEAGANVLTFGAGSRLTVL.

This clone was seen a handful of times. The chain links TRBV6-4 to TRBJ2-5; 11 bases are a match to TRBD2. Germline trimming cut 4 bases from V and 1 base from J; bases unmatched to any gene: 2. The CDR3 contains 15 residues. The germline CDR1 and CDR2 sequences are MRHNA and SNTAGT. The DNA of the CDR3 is TGTGCCAGCAGTGCGACTAGCGGGGCCCAAGAGACCCAGTACTTC. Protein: CASSATSGAQETQYF.

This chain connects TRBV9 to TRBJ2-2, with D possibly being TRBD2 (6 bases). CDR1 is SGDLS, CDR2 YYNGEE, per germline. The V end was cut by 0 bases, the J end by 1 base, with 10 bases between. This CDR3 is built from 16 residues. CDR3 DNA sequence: TGTGCCAGCAGCGTAGGGCTCGGGGGGAACACCGGGGAGCTGTTTTTT. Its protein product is CASSVGLGGNTGELFF.

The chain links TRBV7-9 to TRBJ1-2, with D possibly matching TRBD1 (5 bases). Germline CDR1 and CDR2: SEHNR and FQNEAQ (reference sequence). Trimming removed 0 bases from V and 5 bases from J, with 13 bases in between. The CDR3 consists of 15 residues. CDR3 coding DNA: TGTGCCAGCAGCTTAGCTAAGGGGTTCGCTTATGGCTACACCTTC. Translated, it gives CASSLAKGFAYGYTF.

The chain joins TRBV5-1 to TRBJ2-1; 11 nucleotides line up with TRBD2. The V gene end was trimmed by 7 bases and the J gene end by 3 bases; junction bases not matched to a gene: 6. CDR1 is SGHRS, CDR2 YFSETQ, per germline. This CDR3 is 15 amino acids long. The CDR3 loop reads CASRGGTSGYNEQFF. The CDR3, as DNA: TGCGCCAGCCGCGGTGGGACTAGCGGCTACAATGAGCAGTTCTTC.

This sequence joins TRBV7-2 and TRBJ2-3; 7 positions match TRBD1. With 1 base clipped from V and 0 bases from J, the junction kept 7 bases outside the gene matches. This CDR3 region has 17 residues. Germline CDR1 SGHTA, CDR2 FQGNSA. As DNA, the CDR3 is TGTGCCAGCAGCTTAGGGGACAGAACCCCTAGCACAGATACGCAGTATTTT. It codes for CASSLGDRTPSTDTQYF.

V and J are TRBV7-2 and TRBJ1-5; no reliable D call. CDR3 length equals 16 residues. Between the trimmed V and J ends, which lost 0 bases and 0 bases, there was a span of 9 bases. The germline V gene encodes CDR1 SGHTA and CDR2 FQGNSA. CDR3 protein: CASSLARHLSNQPQHF. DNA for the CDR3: TGTGCCAGCAGCTTAGCCAGGCATCTTAGCAATCAGCCCCAGCATTTT.

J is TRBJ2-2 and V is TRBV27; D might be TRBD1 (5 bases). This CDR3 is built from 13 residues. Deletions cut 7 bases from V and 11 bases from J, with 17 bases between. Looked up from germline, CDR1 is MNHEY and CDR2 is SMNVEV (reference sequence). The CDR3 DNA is TGTGCCAGCACCACAGGTATCTTTTCCGAGCTGTTTTTT. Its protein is CASTTGIFSELFF.

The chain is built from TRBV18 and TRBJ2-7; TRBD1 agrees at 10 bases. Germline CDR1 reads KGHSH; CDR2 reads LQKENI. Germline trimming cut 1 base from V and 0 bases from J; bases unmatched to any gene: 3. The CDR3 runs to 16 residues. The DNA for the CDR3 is TGTGCCAGCTCACCACTGGGACAGGGGAGCTCCTACGAGCAGTACTTC. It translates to CASSPLGQGSSYEQYF. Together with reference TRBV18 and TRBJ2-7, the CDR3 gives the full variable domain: NAGVMQNPRHLVRRRGQEARLRCSPMKGHSHVYWYRQLPEEGLKFMVYLQKENIIDESGMPKERFSAEFPKEGPSILRIQQVVRGDSAAYFCASSPLGQGSSYEQYFGPGTRLTVT.

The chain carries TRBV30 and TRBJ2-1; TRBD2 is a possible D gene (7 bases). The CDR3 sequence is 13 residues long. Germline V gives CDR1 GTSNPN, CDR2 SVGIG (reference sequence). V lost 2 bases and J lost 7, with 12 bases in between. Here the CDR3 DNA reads TGTGCCTGGAGTTTTGAGGGGGGGAATGAGCAGTTCTTC. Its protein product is CAWSFEGGNEQFF.

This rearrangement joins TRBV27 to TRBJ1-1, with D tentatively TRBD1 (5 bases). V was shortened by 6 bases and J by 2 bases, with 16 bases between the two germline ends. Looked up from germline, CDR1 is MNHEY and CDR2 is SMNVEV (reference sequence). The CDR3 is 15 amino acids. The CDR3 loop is CASSVRGGVNTEAFF. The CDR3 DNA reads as TGTGCCAGCAGCGTCCGTGGGGGGGTAAACACTGAAGCTTTCTTT.